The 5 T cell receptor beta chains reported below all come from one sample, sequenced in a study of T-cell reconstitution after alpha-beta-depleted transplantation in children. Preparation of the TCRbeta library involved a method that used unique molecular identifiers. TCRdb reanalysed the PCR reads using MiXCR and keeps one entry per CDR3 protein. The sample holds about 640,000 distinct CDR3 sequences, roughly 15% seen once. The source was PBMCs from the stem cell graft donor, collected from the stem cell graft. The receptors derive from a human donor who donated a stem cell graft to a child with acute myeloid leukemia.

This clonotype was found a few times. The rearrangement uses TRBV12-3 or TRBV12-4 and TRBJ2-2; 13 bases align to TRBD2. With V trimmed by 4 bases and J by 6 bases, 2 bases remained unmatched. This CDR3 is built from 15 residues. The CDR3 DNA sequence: TGTGCCAGCAGTTGGACTAGCGGGGGTGCCGGGGAGCTGTTTTTT. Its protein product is CASSWTSGGAGELFF.

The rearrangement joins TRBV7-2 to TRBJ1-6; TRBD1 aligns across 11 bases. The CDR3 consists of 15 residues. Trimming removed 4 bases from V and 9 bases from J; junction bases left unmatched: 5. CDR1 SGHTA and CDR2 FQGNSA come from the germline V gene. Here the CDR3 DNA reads TGTGCCAGCAGCTACCGGGACAGGGGGATTTCACCCCTCCACTTT. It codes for CASSYRDRGISPLHF. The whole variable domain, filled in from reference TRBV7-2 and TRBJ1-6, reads GAGVSQSPSNKVTEKGKDVELRCDPISGHTALYWYRQSLGQGLEFLIYFQGNSAPDKSGLPSDRFSAERTGGSVSTLTIQRTQQEDSAVYLCASSYRDRGISPLHFGNGTRLTVT.

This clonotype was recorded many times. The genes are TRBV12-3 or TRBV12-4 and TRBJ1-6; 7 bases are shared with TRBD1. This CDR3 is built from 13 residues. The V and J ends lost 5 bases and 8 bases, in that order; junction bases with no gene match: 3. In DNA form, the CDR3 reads TGTGCCAGCAGTGCCACAGGGGATTCACCCCTCCACTTT. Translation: CASSATGDSPLHF.

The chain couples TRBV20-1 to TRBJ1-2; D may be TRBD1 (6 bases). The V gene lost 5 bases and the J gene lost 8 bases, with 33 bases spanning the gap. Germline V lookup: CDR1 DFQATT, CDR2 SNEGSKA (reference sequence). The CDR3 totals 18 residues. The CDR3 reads CSASQDHLGGDNLSGYTF. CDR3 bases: TGCAGTGCTTCCCAGGACCATCTTGGGGGGGACAACCTTTCGGGCTACACCTTC.

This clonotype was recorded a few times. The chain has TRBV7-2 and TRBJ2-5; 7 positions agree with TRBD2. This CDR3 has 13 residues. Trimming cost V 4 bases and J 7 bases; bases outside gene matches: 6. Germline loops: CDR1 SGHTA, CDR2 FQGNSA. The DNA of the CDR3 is TGTGCCAGCAGCTCGACTAGCCCGGGGACCCAGTACTTC. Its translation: CASSSTSPGTQYF.